Listed below are T cell receptor beta chains from one sample, sequenced in a study of post-analysis software for immune sequencing data. TCRdb called the PCR reads again in MiXCR, with one record for every CDR3 protein. This table holds about 770,000 distinct CDR3 sequences, about half found once. The sample was blood. Receptors originate from a girl aged 10 to 17 with multiple sclerosis. The CDR3 runs from the conserved cysteine through the conserved F or W. Clone size, where shown, is once, few, many, or a class for clones that have expanded.

16	TRBJ2-1	TRBV7-3	-	CASSIDGAGGSNEQFF
14	TRBJ2-5	TRBV3-1	few	CASSLGPTGETQYF
14	TRBJ2-3	TRBV5-4	few	CASSYSGAEDTQYF
14	TRBJ2-1	TRBV28	-	CASGGTEALGEQFF
14	TRBJ1-5	TRBV20-1	once	CSAFDGQSNQPQHF
13	TRBJ2-3	TRBV20-1	few	CSASSRVADTQYF
15	TRBJ2-3	TRBV6-5	-	CASSDPGGHTETQYF
13	TRBJ2-7	TRBV24-1	few	CATSAQGTYEQYF
14	TRBJ2-1	TRBV6-5	-	CASTFATSGTEQFF
16	TRBJ2-1	TRBV13	few	CASSLGPQNFYNEQFF
14	TRBJ1-2	TRBV4-1	few	CASSLGEHNYGYTF
16	TRBJ1-2	TRBV7-9	few	CASSLALESGYGGYTF
17	TRBJ1-5	TRBV7-2	-	CASSLGPPAGGNQPQHF
15	TRBJ2-1	TRBV5-6	-	CASSLRPQGYNEQFF
14	TRBJ2-5	TRBV7-2	-	CASSSDPSGETQYF
13	TRBJ1-2	TRBV20-1	once	CSALTRESYGYTF
16	TRBJ2-7	TRBV4-3	-	CASSQDELADTYEQYF
17	TRBJ2-3	TRBV28	few	CASSLYLTGGNTDTQYF
13	TRBJ1-4	TRBV12-3/TRBV12-4	few	CASSFGTGERLFF
15	TRBJ2-3	TRBV20-1	-	CSALRLVKSTDTQYF
15	TRBJ2-7	TRBV6-6	few	CASITGQGPTYEQYF
12	TRBJ2-5	TRBV20-1	-	CSALVPGETQYF
15	TRBJ2-3	TRBV3-1	few	CASSPGELGTDTQYF
12	TRBJ2-5	TRBV29-1	many	CSGRQGLETQYF
11	TRBJ2-3	TRBV6-1	-	CASVVADTQYF
12	TRBJ2-7	TRBV20-1	many	CSAGTASYEQYF
15	TRBJ2-1	TRBV28	-	CASSWTSEAYNEQFF
15	TRBJ1-2	TRBV28	few	CASSLPPGSGYGYTF
14	TRBJ2-3	TRBV6-5	-	CASSPGPVGARGYF
16	TRBJ2-5	TRBV9	-	CASSVGAGGWEETQYF
16	TRBJ2-4	TRBV5-5	-	CASSAGQGVAKNIQYF
13	TRBJ1-2	TRBV7-2	few	CASSPRRGDGYTF
14	TRBJ2-3	TRBV4-1	once	CASSQDRWVDTQYF
15	TRBJ2-3	TRBV15	-	CATSPGQVLSDTQYF
14	TRBJ2-5	TRBV6-4	-	CASRTGTAQETQYF
14	TRBJ2-3	TRBV20-1	few	CSAGDAAHTDTQYF
16	TRBJ2-3	TRBV5-8	few	CASSWGASRITDTQYF
13	TRBJ2-3	TRBV2	few	CASIRESTDTQYF
12	TRBJ2-7	TRBV20-1	few	CSARAPAGEQYF
13	TRBJ1-2	TRBV29-1	-	CSVEDWEGYGYTF
17	TRBJ2-1	TRBV24-1	-	CATSAAPPSGRYNEQFF
15	TRBJ1-5	TRBV20-1	-	CSASLGTSGKGTQHF
15	TRBJ2-3	TRBV7-3	-	CASSLTGTVTDTQYF
18	TRBJ2-5	TRBV4-2	-	CASSQGGTSGRKGETQYF
15	TRBJ2-7	TRBV7-2	-	CASSFLAGQSGEQYF
13	TRBJ1-2	TRBV6-5	many	CASSYGQGLGYTF
15	TRBJ1-1	TRBV6-5	-	CASSTGPPGNIEAFF
17	TRBJ2-3	TRBV3-1	-	CASSQVSANRGADTQYF
15	TRBJ2-1	TRBV29-1	few	CSVEGSSGSNNEQFF
14	TRBJ2-5	TRBV5-6	-	CASSPLVDQETQYF
14	TRBJ2-5	TRBV5-1	-	CASSLEALRETQYF
12	TRBJ2-1	TRBV12-3/TRBV12-4	-	CASSSTRNEQFF
16	TRBJ2-1	TRBV5-1	-	CASSSFSGRGYNEQFF
15	TRBJ2-5	TRBV5-1	few	CASRAGTGNQETQYF
15	-	TRBV24-1	once	CATSEAGGPKNEQYF
15	TRBJ2-1	TRBV7-9	few	CASSLDTFSYNEQFF
16	TRBJ1-1	TRBV29-1	few	CSVRPGTGWGNTEAFF
14	TRBJ2-7	TRBV27	-	CASSTLGQSYEQYF
15	TRBJ2-3	TRBV7-6	-	CASSPEGVTTDTQYF
15	TRBJ2-1	TRBV4-2	-	CASSQDENGLNEQFF